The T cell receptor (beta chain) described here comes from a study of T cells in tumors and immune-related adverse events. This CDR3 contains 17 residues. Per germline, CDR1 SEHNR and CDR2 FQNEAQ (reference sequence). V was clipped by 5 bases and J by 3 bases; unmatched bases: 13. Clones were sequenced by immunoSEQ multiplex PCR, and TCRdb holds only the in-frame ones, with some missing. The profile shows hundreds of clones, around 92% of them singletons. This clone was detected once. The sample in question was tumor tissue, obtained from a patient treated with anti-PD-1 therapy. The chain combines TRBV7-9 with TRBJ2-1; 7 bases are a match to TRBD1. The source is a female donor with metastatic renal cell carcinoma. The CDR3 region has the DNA TGTGCCAGCAGCCCAAGACAGGGTGTTTCCAACTACAATGAGCAGTTCTTC. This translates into CASSPRQGVSNYNEQFF.